The T cell receptor (beta chain) under discussion was sequenced for a study of blood T cells in healthy people across ages. This CDR3 has 16 residues. Trimming removed 6 bases from V and 8 bases from J, with 22 bases in between. Germline lookup yields CDR1 MNHEY and CDR2 SMNVEV (reference sequence). This clonotype was detected a few times. A second about 7 to 11 cycle PCR used barcoded and J-beta primers. In TCRdb, the 5' RACE reads were re-called with MiXCR into one record per CDR3 protein. The sample carries approximately 800,000 distinct CDR3 sequences, around 34% recorded once. The specimen was blood. V gene TRBV27 combines with J gene TRBJ1-4; D remains ambiguous. The sequence was collected from a young man in good health. The CDR3 DNA follows: TGTGCCAGCAGCCCTGGATCGGCAATTGGAAGAGAAAAACTGTTTTTT. Its translation: CASSPGSAIGREKLFF.